One and the same sample provided the 2 T cell receptor beta chains below, sequenced in a study of cytomegalovirus exposure and HLA in healthy donors. 60 Vbeta and 13 Jbeta primers were used in PCR. This table comes from immunoSEQ multiplex PCR, and its TCRdb copy is limited to in-frame clones, with some not included. The sample lists more than 100,000 clones, under 90% occurring once. The sequenced sample consisted of PBMCs. Every receptor here comes from a female donor in good health and CMV-seropositive.

The V and J genes are TRBV6-1 and TRBJ1-1; unclear D gene. The CDR3 has 15 amino acids. Trimming pared 2 bases from V and 0 bases from J, leaving 10 bases between. Per germline, CDR1 MNHNS and CDR2 SASEGT. The CDR3 DNA sequence: TGTGCCAGCAGTGAATTTGCCCACATGAACACTGAAGCTTTCTTT. Translation gives CASSEFAHMNTEAFF.

The rearrangement uses TRBV28 and TRBJ1-2; D is unclear. This CDR3 is built from 13 residues. Germline lookup yields CDR1 MDHEN and CDR2 SYDVKM. V lost 4 bases and J lost 6, with 12 bases in between. CDR3 residues: CASSSPLYHGYTF. CDR3 nucleotides: TGTGCCAGCAGTTCCCCTCTCTACCATGGCTACACCTTC.